Listed here is a single T cell receptor (beta chain). The clone's antigen remains unknown. No base quality information exists; no much larger clone differs at one position. The immunoSEQ Assay was used to sequence TCRbeta CDR3 regions. After extraction, genomic DNA underwent amplification by bias-controlled multiplex PCR, followed by high-throughput sequencing. Processing in the source paper ran as follows. Collapsing and filtering of sequences were performed to quantify the absolute abundance of each unique TCRbeta CDR3 region. T cell fraction was estimated by normalization of TCRbeta template counts to usable DNA, with usable DNA being measured through amplification of reference genes present in all nucleated cells. Repertoire TCRs were annotated as SARS-CoV-2-specific when V gene, CDR3 amino acid sequence and J gene were exactly matched to a known reactive TCR set. The reference SARS-CoV-2 TCR set was obtained from MIRA and was filtered for enrichment in COVID-19-positive ImmuneCODE repertoires, whereby public or cross-reactive TCRs were removed. Based on the MIRA antigens, annotated TCRs were further analysed at the level of specific ORF or position within ORF. Breadth was defined as annotated unique rearrangements over total unique productive rearrangements; depth was the summed frequency of those rearrangements. Two-sided Wilcoxon rank-sum tests were applied when comparing TCR breadth between groups. TCRdb retrieved this table from immuneACCESS and kept in-frame rearrangements only. Not all clones are present; in checked studies, unresolved V genes account for under half, and no reason is known for the remainder. For V, J and clone size, that table is used; D and trimming come from the DNA. This sample is represented by some 250,000 clones; 88% of them were singletons. The leading ten clones occupy around a tenth of the sample.

Explained via the paper, the treatment or condition label denotes: some 20 received Ad26.COV2.S at low or high dose, single or two shots; roughly five received placebo; per-sample allocation not given. Repertoires of vaccine and placebo recipients were sequenced from samples collected on day 63 after the first injection. Cohort 1b enrolled 25 to 30 adults aged 18-55 years at a single site in Boston, USA, between 29 July and 7 August 2020. Ad26.COV2.S consisted of a replication-incompetent adenovirus type 26 vector by which a prefusion-stabilized SARS-CoV-2 spike protein from the original Wuhan strain was expressed. CDR1 and CDR2 are drawn from the germline V gene: KGHSH, LQKENI. The CDR3 holds 14 amino acids from the cysteine to the phenylalanine. The CDR3 DNA has 42 bases and is translated from base 1. The V end loses 5 bases and the J end loses 0 bases, and a stretch of 11 bases separates them.

This entry is derived from a study of Ad26.COV2.S vaccination and SARS-CoV-2 variants (dated by TCRdb to the early 2020s). Concerning the study at large: Donors in the vaccine arm were drawn from COV1001, a multicentre, randomized, double-blind, placebo-controlled phase I-IIa trial testing Ad26.COV2.S in healthy adults. Ad26.COV2.S was administered intramuscularly at a dose of 5x10^10 or 1x10^11 viral particles, either as one shot or as two shots given 56 days apart. TCRbeta repertoire sequencing was used to assess the specificity and breadth of SARS-CoV-2-reactive T cell receptors after Ad26.COV2.S vaccination. A total of around 32 samples were included in the TCR-sequenced set, comprising 19 Ad26.COV2.S vaccine recipients, 5 placebo recipients and 8 SARS-CoV-2 convalescent individuals. Participants in the trial were split at random into five groups of five each, receiving low-dose or high-dose Ad26.COV2.S once or twice, or else placebo on both occasions. Investigators remained blinded to trial group allocation during experiments and outcome assessment. Summary of the overall study and its limitations: The authors noted that total T cell responses may have been underestimated by the TCR breadth and depth analyses. Comparable non-spike TCR breadth was observed between vaccine and placebo recipients, consistent with only spike being contained in the vaccine. Spike-specific TCR breadth was higher in Ad26.COV2.S recipients than in placebo recipients (P = 0.0014). The study lacked the statistical power to compare responses across vaccine doses or regimens. Substantial breadth of spike-specific CD8+ and CD4+ T cell responses was reported after vaccination.

This sequence was found in a person aged 18-65 years who received the Ad26.COV2.S COVID-19 vaccine or a placebo. The sample was peripheral blood, taken in a trial of Ad26.COV2.S vaccine versus placebo. The chain uses TRBV18 and TRBJ2-7; no D gene can be assigned with confidence. The CDR3 amino acid sequence is: CASSNPQNSYEQYF. Read as DNA, the sequence is TGTGCCAGCTCAAACCCTCAGAACTCCTACGAGCAGTACTTC.